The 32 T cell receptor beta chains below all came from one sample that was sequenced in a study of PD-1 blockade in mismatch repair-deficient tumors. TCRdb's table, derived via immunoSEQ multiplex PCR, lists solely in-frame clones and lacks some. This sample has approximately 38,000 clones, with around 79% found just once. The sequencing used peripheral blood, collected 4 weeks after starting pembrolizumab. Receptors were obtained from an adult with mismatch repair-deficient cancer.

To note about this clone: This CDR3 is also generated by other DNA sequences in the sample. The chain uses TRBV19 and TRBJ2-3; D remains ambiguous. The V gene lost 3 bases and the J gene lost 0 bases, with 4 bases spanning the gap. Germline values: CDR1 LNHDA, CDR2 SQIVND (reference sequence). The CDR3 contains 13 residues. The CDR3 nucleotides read TGTGCCAGTAGTATCCAGAGCACAGATACGCAGTATTTT. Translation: CASSIQSTDTQYF.

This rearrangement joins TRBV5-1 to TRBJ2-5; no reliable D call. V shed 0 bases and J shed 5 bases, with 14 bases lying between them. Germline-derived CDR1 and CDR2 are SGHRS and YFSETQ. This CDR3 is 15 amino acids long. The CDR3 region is CASSLEPGRWETQYF. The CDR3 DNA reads TGCGCCAGCAGCTTGGAACCAGGTCGATGGGAGACCCAGTACTTC.

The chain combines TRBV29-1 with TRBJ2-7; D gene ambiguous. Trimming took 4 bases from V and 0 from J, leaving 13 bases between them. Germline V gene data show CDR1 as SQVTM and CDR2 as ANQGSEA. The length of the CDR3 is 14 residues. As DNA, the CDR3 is TGCAGCGTTGTTGTAGCTGGGTCCTCCTACGAGCAGTACTTC. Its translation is CSVVVAGSSYEQYF.

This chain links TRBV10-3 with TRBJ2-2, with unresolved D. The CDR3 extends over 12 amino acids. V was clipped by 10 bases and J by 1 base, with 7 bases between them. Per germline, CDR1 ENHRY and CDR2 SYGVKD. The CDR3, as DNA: TGTGCCACTGGAGAGAACACCGGGGAGCTGTTTTTT. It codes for CATGENTGELFF.

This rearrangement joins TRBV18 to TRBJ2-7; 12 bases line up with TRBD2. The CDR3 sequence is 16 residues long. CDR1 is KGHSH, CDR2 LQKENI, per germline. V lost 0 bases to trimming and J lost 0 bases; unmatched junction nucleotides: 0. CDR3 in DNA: TGTGCCAGCTCACCACCGACTAGCGGGAGCTCCTACGAGCAGTACTTC. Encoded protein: CASSPPTSGSSYEQYF.

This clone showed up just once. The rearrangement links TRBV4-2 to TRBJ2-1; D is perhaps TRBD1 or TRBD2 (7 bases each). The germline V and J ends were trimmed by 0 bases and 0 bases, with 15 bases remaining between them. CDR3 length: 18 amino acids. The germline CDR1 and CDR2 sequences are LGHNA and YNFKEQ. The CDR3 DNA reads TGTGCCAGCAGCCAAGATAGGGGGGGACAGCCCTCCTACAATGAGCAGTTCTTC. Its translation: CASSQDRGGQPSYNEQFF.

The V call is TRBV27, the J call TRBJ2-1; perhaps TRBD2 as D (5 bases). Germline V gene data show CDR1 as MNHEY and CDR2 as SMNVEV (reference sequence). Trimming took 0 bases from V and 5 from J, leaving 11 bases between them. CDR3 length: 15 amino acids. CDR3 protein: CASSLSPGINNEQFF. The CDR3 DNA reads TGTGCCAGCAGTTTATCTCCCGGGATCAACAATGAGCAGTTCTTC.

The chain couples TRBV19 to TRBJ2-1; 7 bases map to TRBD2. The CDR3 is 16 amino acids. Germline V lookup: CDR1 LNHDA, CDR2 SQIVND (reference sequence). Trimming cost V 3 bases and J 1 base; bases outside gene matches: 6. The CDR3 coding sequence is TGTGCCAGTAGTATTATGGCGGGGGAATCCTACAATGAGCAGTTCTTC. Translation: CASSIMAGESYNEQFF. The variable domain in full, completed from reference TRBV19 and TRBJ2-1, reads DGGITQSPKYLFRKEGQNVTLSCEQNLNHDAMYWYRQDPGQGLRLIYYSQIVNDFQKGDIAEGYSVSREKKESFPLTVTSAQKNPTAFYLCASSIMAGESYNEQFFGPGTRLTVL.

CDR3: CASSSPQGRANEKLFF. The DNA of the CDR3 is TGTGCCAGCAGTTCTCCACAGGGGCGGGCTAATGAAAAACTGTTTTTT. J is TRBJ1-4 and V is TRBV6-5; 7 nucleotides match TRBD1. This CDR3 is 16 amino acids long. The V gene's germline CDR1 is MNHEY and CDR2 SVGAGI. Germline trimming cut 4 bases from V and 3 bases from J; bases unmatched to any gene: 8.

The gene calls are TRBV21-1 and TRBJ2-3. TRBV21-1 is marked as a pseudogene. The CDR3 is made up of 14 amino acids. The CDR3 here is CASSKLGSTDTQYF. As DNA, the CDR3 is TGTGCCAGCAGCAAATTAGGAAGCACAGATACGCAGTATTTT.

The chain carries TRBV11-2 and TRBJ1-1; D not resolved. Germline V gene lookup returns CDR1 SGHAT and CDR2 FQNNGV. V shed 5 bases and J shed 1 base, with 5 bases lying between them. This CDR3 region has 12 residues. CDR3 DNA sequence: TGTGCCAGCAGCAAGCAGAACACTGAAGCTTTCTTT. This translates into CASSKQNTEAFF.

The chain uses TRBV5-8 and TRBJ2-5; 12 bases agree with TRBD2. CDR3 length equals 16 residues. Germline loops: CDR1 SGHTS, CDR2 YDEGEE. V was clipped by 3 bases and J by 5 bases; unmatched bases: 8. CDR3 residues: CASSSPTSGRWETQYF. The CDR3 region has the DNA TGTGCCAGCAGCTCGCCGACTAGCGGGAGATGGGAGACCCAGTACTTC.

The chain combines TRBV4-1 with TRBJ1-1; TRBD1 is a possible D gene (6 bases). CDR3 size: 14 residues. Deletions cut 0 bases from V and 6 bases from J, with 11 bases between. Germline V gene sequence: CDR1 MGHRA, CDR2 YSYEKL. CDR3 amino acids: CASSQEGKGAEAFF. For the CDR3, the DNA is TGCGCCAGCAGCCAAGAAGGAAAGGGGGCTGAAGCTTTCTTT.

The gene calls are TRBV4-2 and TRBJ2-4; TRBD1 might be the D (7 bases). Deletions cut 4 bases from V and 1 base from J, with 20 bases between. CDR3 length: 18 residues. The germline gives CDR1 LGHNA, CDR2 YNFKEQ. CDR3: CASSPGGMGLTAKNIQYF. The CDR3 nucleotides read TGTGCCAGCAGCCCAGGGGGGATGGGGCTCACTGCCAAAAACATTCAGTACTTC.

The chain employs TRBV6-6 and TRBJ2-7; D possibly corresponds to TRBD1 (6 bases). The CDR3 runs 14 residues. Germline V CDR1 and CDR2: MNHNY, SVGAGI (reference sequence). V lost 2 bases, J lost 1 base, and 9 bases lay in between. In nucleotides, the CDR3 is TGTGCCAGCAGTTACGAAGGACAGTCCTACGAGCAGTACTTC. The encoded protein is CASSYEGQSYEQYF.

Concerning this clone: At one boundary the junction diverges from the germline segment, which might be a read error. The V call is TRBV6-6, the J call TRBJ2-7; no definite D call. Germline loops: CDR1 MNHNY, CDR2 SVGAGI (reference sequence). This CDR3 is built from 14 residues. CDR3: CAGSYDFRSYEQYF. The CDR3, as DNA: TGTGCCGGCAGTTATGACTTCCGCTCCTACGAGCAGTACTTC.

The CDR3 protein is CASSFSGFRTGELFF. CDR3 nucleotide sequence: TGTGCCAGCAGCTTTTCAGGATTCCGGACCGGGGAGCTGTTTTTT. The chain recombines TRBV7-9 with TRBJ2-2; no reliable D call. Trimming removed 3 bases from V and 5 bases from J, with 13 bases in between. CDR3 length: 15 amino acids. Germline V gene sequence: CDR1 SEHNR, CDR2 FQNEAQ (reference sequence).

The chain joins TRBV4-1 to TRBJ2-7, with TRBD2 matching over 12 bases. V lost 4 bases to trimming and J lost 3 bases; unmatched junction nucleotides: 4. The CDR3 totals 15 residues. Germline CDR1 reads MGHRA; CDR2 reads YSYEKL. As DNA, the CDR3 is TGCGCCAGCAGCCCCCTAGCGGGAGGGAGCTACGAGCAGTACTTC. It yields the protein CASSPLAGGSYEQYF.

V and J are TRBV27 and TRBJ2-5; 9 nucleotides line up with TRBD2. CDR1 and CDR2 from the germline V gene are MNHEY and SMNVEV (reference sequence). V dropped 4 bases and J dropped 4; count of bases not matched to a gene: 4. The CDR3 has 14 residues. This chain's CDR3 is CASSYLAGTETQYF. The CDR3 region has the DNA TGTGCCAGCAGTTACCTAGCGGGAACAGAGACCCAGTACTTC.

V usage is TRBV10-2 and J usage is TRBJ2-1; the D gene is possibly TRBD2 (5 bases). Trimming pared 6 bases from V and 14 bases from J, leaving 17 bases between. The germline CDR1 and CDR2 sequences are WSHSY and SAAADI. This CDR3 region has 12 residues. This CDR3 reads CASSFRSPGEFF. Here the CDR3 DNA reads TGCGCCAGCAGCTTTCGATCCCCCGGGGAGTTCTTC.

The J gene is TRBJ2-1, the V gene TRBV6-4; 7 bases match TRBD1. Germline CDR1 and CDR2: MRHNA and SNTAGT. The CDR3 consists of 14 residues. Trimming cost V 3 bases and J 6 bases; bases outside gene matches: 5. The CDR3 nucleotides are TGTGCCAGCAGTGAACAGGGGACGGTCAATGAGCAGTTCTTC. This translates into CASSEQGTVNEQFF.

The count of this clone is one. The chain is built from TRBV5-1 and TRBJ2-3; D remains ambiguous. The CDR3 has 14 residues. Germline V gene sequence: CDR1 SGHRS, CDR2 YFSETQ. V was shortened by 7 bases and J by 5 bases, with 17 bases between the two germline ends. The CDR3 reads CASQAGSWRDTQYF. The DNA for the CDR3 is TGCGCCAGCCAAGCTGGAAGCTGGAGAGATACGCAGTATTTT. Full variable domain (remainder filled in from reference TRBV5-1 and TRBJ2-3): KAGVTQTPRYLIKTRGQQVTLSCSPISGHRSVSWYQQTPGQGLQFLFEYFSETQRNKGNFPGRFSGRQFSNSRSEMNVSTLELGDSALYLCASQAGSWRDTQYFGPGTRLTVL.

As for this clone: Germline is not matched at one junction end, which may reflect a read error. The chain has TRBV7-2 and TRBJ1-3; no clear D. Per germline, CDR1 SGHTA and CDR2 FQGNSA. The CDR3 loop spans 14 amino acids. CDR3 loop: CASAMTRSGNTIYF. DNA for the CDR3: TGTGCCAGCGCAATGACCCGCTCTGGTAACACCATATATTTT.

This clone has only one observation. CDR3 nucleotides: TGTGCCTCCCTGACGGTCTCTGGAAACACCATATATTTT. This encodes CASLTVSGNTIYF. The chain carries TRBV30 and TRBJ1-3, with D uncertain. Trimming cost V 7 bases and J 0 bases, with 10 bases left between them. CDR1 and CDR2 from the germline V gene are GTSNPN and SVGIG (reference sequence). CDR3 length equals 13 residues.

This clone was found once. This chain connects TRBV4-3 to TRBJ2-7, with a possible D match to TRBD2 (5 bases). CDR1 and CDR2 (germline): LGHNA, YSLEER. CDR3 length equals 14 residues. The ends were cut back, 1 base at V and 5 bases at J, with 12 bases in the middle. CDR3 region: CASSQGGLLNEQYF. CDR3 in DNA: TGCGCCAGCAGCCAAGGAGGGCTGTTAAACGAGCAGTACTTC.

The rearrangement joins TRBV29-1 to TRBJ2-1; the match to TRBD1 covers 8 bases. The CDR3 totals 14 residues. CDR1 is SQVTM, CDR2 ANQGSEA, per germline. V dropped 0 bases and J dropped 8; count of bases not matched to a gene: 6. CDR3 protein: CSVEDGTGGDEQFF. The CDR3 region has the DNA TGCAGCGTTGAAGACGGCACAGGGGGAGATGAGCAGTTCTTC.

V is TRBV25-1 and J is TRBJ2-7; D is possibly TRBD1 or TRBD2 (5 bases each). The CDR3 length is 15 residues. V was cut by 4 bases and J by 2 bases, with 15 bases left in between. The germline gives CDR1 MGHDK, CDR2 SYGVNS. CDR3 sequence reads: CASSGGSRGAYEQYF. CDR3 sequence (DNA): TGTGCCAGCAGTGGGGGGTCAAGGGGCGCCTACGAGCAGTACTTC.

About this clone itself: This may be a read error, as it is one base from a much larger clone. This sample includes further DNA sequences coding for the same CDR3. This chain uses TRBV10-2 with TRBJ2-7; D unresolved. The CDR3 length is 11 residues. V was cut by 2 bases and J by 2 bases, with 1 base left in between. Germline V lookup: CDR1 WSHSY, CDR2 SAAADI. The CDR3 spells CASSETYEQYF. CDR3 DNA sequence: TGCGCCAGCAGTGAGACCTACGAGCAGTACTTC.

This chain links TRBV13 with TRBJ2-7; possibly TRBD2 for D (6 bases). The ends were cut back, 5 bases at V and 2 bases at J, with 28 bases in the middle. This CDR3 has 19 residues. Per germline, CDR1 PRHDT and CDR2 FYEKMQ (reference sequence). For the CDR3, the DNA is TGTGCCAGCAGCCCCGGGCCCGGGAGCCCGGGACCAGCTACCTACGAGCAGTACTTC. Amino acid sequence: CASSPGPGSPGPATYEQYF. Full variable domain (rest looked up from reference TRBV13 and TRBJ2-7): AAGVIQSPRHLIKEKRETATLKCYPIPRHDTVYWYQQGPGQDPQFLISFYEKMQSDKGSIPDRFSAQQFSDYHSELNMSSLELGDSALYFCASSPGPGSPGPATYEQYFGPGTRLTVT.

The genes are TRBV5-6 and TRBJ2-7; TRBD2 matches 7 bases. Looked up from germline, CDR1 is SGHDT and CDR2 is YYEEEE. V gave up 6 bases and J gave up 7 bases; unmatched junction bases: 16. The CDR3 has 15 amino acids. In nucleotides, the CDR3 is TGTGCCAGCACCCGATCCGGGACTAATTTGTTGGAGCAGTACTTC. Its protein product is CASTRSGTNLLEQYF.

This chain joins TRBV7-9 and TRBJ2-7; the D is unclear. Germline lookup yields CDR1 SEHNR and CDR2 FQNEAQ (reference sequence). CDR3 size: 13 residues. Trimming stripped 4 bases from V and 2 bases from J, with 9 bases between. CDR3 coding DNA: TGTGCCAGCAGCTCCCTTCCTGCCTACGAGCAGTACTTC. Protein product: CASSSLPAYEQYF.

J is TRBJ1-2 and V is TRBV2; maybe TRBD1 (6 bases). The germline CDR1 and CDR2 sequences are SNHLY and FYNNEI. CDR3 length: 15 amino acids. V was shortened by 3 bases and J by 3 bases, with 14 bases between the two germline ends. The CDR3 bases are TGTGCCAGCAGTGATTGGATAGGACAGCACTATGGCTACACCTTC. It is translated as CASSDWIGQHYGYTF.